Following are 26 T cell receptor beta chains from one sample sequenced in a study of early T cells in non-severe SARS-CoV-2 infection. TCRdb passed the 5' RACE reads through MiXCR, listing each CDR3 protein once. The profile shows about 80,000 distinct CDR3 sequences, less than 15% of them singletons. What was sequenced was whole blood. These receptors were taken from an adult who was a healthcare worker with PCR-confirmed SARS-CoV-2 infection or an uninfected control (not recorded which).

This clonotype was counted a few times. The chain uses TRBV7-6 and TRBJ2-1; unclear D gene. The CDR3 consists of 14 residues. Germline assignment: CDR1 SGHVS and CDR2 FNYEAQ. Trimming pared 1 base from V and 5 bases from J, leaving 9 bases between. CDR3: CASSLDGRNNEQFF. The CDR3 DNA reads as TGTGCCAGCAGCTTAGACGGGCGGAACAATGAGCAGTTCTTC.

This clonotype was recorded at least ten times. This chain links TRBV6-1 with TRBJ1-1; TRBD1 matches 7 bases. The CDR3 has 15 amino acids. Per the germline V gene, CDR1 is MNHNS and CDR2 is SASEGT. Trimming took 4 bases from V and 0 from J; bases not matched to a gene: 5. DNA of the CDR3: TGTGCCAGCAGTGCCAGACAGGGATTGAACACTGAAGCTTTCTTT. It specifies CASSARQGLNTEAFF.

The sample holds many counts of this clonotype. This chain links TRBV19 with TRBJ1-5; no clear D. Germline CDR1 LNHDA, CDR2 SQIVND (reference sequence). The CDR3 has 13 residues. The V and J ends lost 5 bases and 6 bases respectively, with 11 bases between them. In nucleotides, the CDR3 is TGTGCCAGTAGTTTGCGTCTCGGTCAGCCCCAGCATTTT. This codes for CASSLRLGQPQHF.

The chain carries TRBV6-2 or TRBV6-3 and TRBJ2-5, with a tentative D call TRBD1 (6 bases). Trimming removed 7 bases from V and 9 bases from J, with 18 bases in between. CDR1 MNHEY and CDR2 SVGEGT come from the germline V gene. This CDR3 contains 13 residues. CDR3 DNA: TGTGCCAGCACCCCCGGACAGACTCGCGCCCAGTACTTC. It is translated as CASTPGQTRAQYF.

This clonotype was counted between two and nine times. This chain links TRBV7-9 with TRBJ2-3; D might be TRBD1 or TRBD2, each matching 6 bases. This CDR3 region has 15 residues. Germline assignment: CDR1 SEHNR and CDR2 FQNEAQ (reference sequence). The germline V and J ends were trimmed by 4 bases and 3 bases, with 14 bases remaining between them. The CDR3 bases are TGTGCCAGCAGCTCCCTAGGAGGGGGGACAGATACGCAGTATTTT. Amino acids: CASSSLGGGTDTQYF.

The CDR3 DNA sequence: TGTGCCATCAGTGAGGCTCAAGAGACCCAGTACTTC. It is translated as CAISEAQETQYF. This rearrangement joins TRBV10-3 to TRBJ2-5; D remains unclear. CDR3 length: 12 residues. Germline CDR1 ENHRY, CDR2 SYGVKD. Trimming removed 2 bases from V and 2 bases from J, with 3 bases in between.

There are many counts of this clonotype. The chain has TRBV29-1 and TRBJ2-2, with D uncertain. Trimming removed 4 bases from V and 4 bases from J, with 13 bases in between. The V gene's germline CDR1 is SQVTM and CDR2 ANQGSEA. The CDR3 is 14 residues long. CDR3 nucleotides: TGCAGCGTTGGTGCCTCCTCAGGCACCGGGGAGCTGTTTTTT. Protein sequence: CSVGASSGTGELFF.

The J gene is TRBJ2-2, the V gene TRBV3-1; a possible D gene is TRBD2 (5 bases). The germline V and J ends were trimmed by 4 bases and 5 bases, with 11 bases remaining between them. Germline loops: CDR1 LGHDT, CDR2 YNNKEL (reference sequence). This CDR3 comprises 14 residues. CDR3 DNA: TGTGCCAGCAGCCCGCTAGGGAGTACCGGGGAGCTGTTTTTT. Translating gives CASSPLGSTGELFF.

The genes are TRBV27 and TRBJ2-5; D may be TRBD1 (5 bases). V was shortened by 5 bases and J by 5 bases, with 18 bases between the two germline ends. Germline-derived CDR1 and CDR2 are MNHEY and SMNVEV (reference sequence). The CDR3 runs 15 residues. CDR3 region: CASSPYPQGRETQYF. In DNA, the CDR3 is TGTGCCAGCAGTCCATACCCCCAGGGCCGGGAGACCCAGTACTTC.

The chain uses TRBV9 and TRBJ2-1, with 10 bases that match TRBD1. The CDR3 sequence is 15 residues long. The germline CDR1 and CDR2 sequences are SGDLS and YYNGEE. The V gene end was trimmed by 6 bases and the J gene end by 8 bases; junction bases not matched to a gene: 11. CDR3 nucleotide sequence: TGTGCCAGCACCCCATCGGGACAGGGGACGGATGAGCAGTTCTTC. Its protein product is CASTPSGQGTDEQFF.

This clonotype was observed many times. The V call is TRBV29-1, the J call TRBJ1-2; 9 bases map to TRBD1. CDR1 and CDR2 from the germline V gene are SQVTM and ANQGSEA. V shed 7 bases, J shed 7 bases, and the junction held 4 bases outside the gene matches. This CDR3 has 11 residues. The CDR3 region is CSGRQGVGYTF. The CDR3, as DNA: TGCAGCGGTAGACAGGGGGTTGGCTACACCTTC.

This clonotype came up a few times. The CDR3 coding sequence is TGCAGTGCTCCGACTAGCGGGAGTCTATGGGATACGCAGTATTTT. It encodes CSAPTSGSLWDTQYF. The chain is built from TRBV20-1 and TRBJ2-3; 12 nucleotides line up with TRBD2. The V and J ends lost 5 bases and 6 bases, in that order; junction bases with no gene match: 9. This CDR3 is built from 15 residues. Germline V gives CDR1 DFQATT, CDR2 SNEGSKA (reference sequence).

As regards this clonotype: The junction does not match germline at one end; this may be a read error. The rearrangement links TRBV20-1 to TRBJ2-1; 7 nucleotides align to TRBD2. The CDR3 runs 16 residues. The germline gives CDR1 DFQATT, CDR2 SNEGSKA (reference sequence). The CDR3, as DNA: TGCAGTGCTAGGTGGGGGGGGAATCCCTCCGACAATGAGCAGTTCTTC. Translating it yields CSARWGGNPSDNEQFF.

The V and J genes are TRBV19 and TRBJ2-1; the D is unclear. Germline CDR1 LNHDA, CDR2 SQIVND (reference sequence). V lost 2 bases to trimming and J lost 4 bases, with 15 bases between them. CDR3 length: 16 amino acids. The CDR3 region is CASSIWVASKYNEQFF. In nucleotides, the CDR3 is TGTGCCAGTAGTATATGGGTAGCTTCGAAATACAATGAGCAGTTCTTC.

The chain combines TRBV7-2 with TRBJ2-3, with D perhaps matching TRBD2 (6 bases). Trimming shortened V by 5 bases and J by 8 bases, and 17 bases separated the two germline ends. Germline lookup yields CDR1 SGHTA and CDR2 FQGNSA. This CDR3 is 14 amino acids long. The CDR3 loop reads CASSASTGGPTQYF. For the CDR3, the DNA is TGTGCCAGCAGCGCCTCCACCGGGGGACCTACGCAGTATTTT.

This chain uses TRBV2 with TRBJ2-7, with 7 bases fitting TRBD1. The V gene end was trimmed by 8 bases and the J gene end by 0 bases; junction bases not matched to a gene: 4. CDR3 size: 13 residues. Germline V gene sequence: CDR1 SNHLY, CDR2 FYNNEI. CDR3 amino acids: CASVQGTSYEQYF. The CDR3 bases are TGTGCCAGCGTACAGGGGACCTCCTACGAGCAGTACTTC.

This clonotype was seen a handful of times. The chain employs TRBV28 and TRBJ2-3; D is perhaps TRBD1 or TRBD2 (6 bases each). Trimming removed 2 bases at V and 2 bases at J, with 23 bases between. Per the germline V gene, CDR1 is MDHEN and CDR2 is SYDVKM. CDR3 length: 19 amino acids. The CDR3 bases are TGTGCCAGCAGTTTAGTGGGGGGCACTGCCCTTTTTCCCACAGATACGCAGTATTTT. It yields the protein CASSLVGGTALFPTDTQYF.

The CDR3 sequence is CASSLAGGETQYF. CDR3 bases: TGCGCCAGCAGCTTGGCGGGCGGGGAGACCCAGTACTTC. This chain uses TRBV5-1 with TRBJ2-5; possible D gene TRBD2, 5 bases. The CDR3 is 13 residues long. V lost 0 bases and J 5 bases, leaving 8 bases between the germline ends. Germline V lookup: CDR1 SGHRS, CDR2 YFSETQ.

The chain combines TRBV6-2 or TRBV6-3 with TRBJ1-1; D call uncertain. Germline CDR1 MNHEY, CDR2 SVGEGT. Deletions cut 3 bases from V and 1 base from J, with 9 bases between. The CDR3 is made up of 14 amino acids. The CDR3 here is CASSYNRRNTEAFF. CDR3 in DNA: TGTGCCAGCAGTTATAACAGACGGAACACTGAAGCTTTCTTT.

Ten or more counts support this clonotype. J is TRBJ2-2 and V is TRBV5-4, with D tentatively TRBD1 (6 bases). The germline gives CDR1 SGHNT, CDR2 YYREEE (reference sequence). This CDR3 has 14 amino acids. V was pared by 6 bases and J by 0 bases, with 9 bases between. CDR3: CASTDSANTGELFF. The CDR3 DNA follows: TGTGCCAGCACGGACAGCGCGAACACCGGGGAGCTGTTTTTT.

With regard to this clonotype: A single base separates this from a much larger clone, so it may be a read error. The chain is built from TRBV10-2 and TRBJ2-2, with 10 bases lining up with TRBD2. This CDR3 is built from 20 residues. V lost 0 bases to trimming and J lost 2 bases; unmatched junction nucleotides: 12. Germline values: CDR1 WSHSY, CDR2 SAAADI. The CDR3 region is CASSESTGSGRTLNTGELFF. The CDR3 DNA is TGCGCCAGCAGTGAGTCGACAGGTAGCGGGAGGACCCTCAACACCGGGGAGCTGTTTTTT.

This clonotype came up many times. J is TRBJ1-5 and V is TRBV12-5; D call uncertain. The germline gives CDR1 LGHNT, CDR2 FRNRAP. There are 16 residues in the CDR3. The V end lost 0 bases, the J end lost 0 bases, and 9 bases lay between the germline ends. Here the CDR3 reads CASGLVAVNSNQPQHF. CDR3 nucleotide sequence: TGTGCTAGTGGTTTGGTGGCGGTCAATAGCAATCAGCCCCAGCATTTT.

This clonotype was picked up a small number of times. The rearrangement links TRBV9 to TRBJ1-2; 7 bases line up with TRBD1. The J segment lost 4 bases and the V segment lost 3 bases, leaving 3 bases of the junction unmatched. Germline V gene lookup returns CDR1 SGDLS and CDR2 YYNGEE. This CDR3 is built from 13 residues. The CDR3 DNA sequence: TGTGCCAGCAGCGAGGGACAGTCCTATGGCTACACCTTC. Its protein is CASSEGQSYGYTF.

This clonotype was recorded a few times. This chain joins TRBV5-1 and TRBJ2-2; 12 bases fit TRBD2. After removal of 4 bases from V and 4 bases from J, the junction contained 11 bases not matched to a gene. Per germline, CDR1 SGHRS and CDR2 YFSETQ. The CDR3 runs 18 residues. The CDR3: CASSPPLAGGPSTGELFF. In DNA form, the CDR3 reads TGCGCCAGCAGCCCTCCGCTAGCGGGAGGGCCTAGCACCGGGGAGCTGTTTTTT.

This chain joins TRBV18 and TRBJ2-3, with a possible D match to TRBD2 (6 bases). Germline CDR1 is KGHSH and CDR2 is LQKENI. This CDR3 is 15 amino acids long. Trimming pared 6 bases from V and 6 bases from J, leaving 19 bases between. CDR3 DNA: TGTGCCAGCTCCCCCAGGAGAAGGGCGGGGGATACGCAGTATTTT. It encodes CASSPRRRAGDTQYF.

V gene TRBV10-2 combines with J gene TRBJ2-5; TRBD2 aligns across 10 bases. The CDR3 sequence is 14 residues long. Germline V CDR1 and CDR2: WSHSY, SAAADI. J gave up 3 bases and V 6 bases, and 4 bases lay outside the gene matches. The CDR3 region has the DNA TGCGCCAGCAGAGGGCTAGCGGGAGAAGAGACCCAGTACTTC. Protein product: CASRGLAGEETQYF.